Below, 2 T cell receptor beta chains from the same sample are listed, as sequenced in a study of T cell changes during pregnancy in multiple sclerosis. The data were produced by immunoSEQ multiplex PCR, yet TCRdb's version contains in-frame clones alone and is incomplete. The sample yields some 52,000 clones, roughly 92% seen once. Sequenced material: CD4+ T cells from peripheral blood mononuclear cells, taken before pregnancy. Source of these receptors: a female donor with multiple sclerosis, enrolled in a pregnancy study.

The chain joins TRBV21-1 to TRBJ1-3. TRBV21-1 has pseudogene status. This CDR3 spans 19 amino acids. CDR3 protein: CASSKEGLEGQGCGNTIYF. Written as DNA, the CDR3 is TGTGCCAGCAGCAAAGAGGGTTTAGAGGGCCAAGGCTGTGGAAACACCATATATTTT.

This sequence joins TRBV4-1 and TRBJ2-7; no clear D gene. Germline V gene sequence: CDR1 MGHRA, CDR2 YSYEKL. The V and J ends lost 0 bases and 3 bases respectively, with 15 bases between them. This CDR3 has 16 amino acids. Here the CDR3 DNA reads TGCGCCAGCAGCCAAGATGGCGCGGAGCTCCTCTACGAGCAGTACTTC. Its translation: CASSQDGAELLYEQYF.